A single sample gave rise to the 27 T cell receptor beta chains below, sequenced in a study of response to subunit inactivated influenza vaccine. Each CDR3 protein is one row after TCRdb ran MiXCR on the RT-PCR reads. This table holds just under 550,000 distinct CDR3 sequences, approximately 22% found once. These records were also assigned to another study, of T cells expressing NK-cell markers. That source notes: For TCR beta, cDNA was produced by 5'RACE template switching with UMIs.

The starting material was CD4+ T cells sorted from PBMCs, obtained 11 to 12 days after vaccination. These TCRs come from a middle-aged man who received an inactivated influenza vaccine.

The chain uses TRBV14 and TRBJ2-7, with 9 bases matching TRBD1. Germline values: CDR1 SGHDN, CDR2 FVKESK. V shed 4 bases, J shed 4 bases, and the junction held 8 bases outside the gene matches. This CDR3 contains 15 residues. CDR3 amino acids: CASSLLAGTGYEQYF. The CDR3, as DNA: TGTGCCAGCAGCCTTTTAGCCGGGACAGGGTACGAGCAGTACTTC.

V and J are TRBV12-3 or TRBV12-4 and TRBJ1-1; possibly TRBD1 for D (5 bases). V was pared by 5 bases and J by 5 bases, with 21 bases between. CDR3 length: 16 residues. The CDR3: CASSHYGPPRGTEAFF. CDR3 coding DNA: TGTGCCAGCAGTCACTACGGCCCCCCCCGGGGGACTGAAGCTTTCTTT.

This chain joins TRBV6-2 or TRBV6-3 and TRBJ2-7; 10 bases agree with TRBD1. CDR1 is MNHEY, CDR2 SVGEGT, per germline. This CDR3 contains 15 residues. Trimming at V came to 0 bases and at J to 4 bases, leaving 3 bases not matched to a gene. CDR3 DNA sequence: TGTGCCAGCAGTTACTCGGGACAGGGGACTTACGAGCAGTACTTC. It yields the protein CASSYSGQGTYEQYF.

This chain's CDR3 is CSSGLAGPLTYEQYF. The CDR3 DNA reads TGCAGTTCTGGACTAGCGGGTCCCCTAACCTACGAGCAGTACTTC. The rearrangement uses TRBV20-1 and TRBJ2-7, with 11 positions matching TRBD2. This CDR3 spans 15 amino acids. Germline CDR1 and CDR2: DFQATT and SNEGSKA (reference sequence). Trimming took 8 bases from V and 2 from J; bases not matched to a gene: 11.

This clonotype was seen many times. V gene TRBV12-3 or TRBV12-4 combines with J gene TRBJ2-5, with TRBD1 identical over 9 bases. This CDR3 is 15 amino acids long. Trimming took 6 bases from V and 2 from J; bases not matched to a gene: 7. The CDR3 loop reads CASRLQGAGQETQYF. Written as DNA, the CDR3 is TGTGCCAGCAGACTACAGGGGGCAGGTCAAGAGACCCAGTACTTC.

This clonotype was recorded a few times. This chain connects TRBV15 to TRBJ2-3, with TRBD2 identical over 10 bases. Germline values: CDR1 LNHNV, CDR2 YYDKDF (reference sequence). The CDR3 is 17 amino acids. V trimming: 5 bases; J trimming: 0 bases; junction bases outside the gene matches: 8. CDR3 sequence reads: CATSRRMTSGSTDTQYF. The CDR3 region has the DNA TGTGCCACCAGCCGACGAATGACTAGCGGGAGCACAGATACGCAGTATTTT.

Comment on this clonotype: One end of the junction is discordant with germline, which a read error may explain. V usage is TRBV6-2 or TRBV6-3 and J usage is TRBJ1-2; 8 bases are shared with TRBD1. The CDR3 is made up of 12 amino acids. Germline CDR1 MNHEY, CDR2 SVGEGT. This CDR3 reads CASSSTGTGLAF. The CDR3 coding sequence is TGTGCCAGCAGTTCAACCGGGACAGGACTAGCCTTC.

The rearrangement links TRBV7-8 to TRBJ1-1, with 9 bases identical to TRBD1. This CDR3 contains 16 residues. Germline V CDR1 and CDR2: SGHVS, FQNEAQ. The V and J ends lost 3 bases and 2 bases, in that order; junction bases with no gene match: 7. This chain's CDR3 is CASSFQQGALNTEAFF. The DNA of the CDR3 is TGTGCCAGCAGCTTTCAACAGGGGGCTCTCAACACTGAAGCTTTCTTT.

In its sample, this clonotype was seen a few times. The rearrangement links TRBV6-1 to TRBJ1-3; 9 positions match TRBD1. CDR1 MNHNS and CDR2 SASEGT come from the germline V gene. J gave up 3 bases and V 6 bases, and 9 bases lay outside the gene matches. This CDR3 comprises 16 residues. The CDR3 DNA is TGTGCCAGCAGCCCCAGACAGGGGGTACGTGGAAACACCATATATTTT. It specifies CASSPRQGVRGNTIYF.

The V and J genes are TRBV20-1 and TRBJ2-3, with TRBD1 matching over 9 bases. Germline V lookup: CDR1 DFQATT, CDR2 SNEGSKA (reference sequence). The CDR3 totals 14 residues. The trim removed 5 bases at V and 1 base at J, leaving 4 bases unmatched. CDR3 residues: CSALDRGRTDTQYF. In DNA, the CDR3 is TGCAGTGCTTTGGACAGGGGACGCACAGATACGCAGTATTTT.

J is TRBJ2-1 and V is TRBV5-1, with 10 positions matching TRBD2. This CDR3 is 15 amino acids long. V trimming: 0 bases; J trimming: 9 bases; junction bases outside the gene matches: 6. CDR1 SGHRS and CDR2 YFSETQ come from the germline V gene. The CDR3 DNA follows: TGCGCCAGCAGCTTGGAACAGCGGGGGGGCGCTGAGCAGTTCTTC. It is translated as CASSLEQRGGAEQFF.

In this sample, this clonotype turned up many times. The V gene is TRBV12-3 or TRBV12-4, the J gene TRBJ2-7; TRBD1 matches at 7 bases. Trimming took 2 bases from V and 3 from J; bases not matched to a gene: 7. The CDR3 is 15 amino acids. The DNA for the CDR3 is TGTGCCAGCAGTTTAATGGGACAGTCCAACTACGAGCAGTACTTC. Its protein is CASSLMGQSNYEQYF.

The genes are TRBV7-9 and TRBJ2-6, with D uncertain. This CDR3 region has 17 residues. Germline V CDR1 and CDR2: SEHNR, FQNEAQ (reference sequence). V lost 5 bases and J 0 bases, leaving 14 bases between the germline ends. CDR3 DNA sequence: TGTGCCAGCAGCCGCGAAACCAGAGTCTCTGGGGCCAACGTCCTGACTTTC. It is translated as CASSRETRVSGANVLTF.

This clonotype has ten or more counts. J is TRBJ2-3 and V is TRBV5-1; D is ambiguous. This CDR3 is built from 12 residues. Germline V gives CDR1 SGHRS, CDR2 YFSETQ. V lost 3 bases and J 6 bases, leaving 8 bases between the germline ends. Written as DNA, the CDR3 is TGCGCCAGCAGCTCGGGTCGGGATACGCAGTATTTT. Its translation is CASSSGRDTQYF.

The chain employs TRBV20-1 and TRBJ2-5; 10 bases are a match to TRBD2. The junction had 8 bases not matched to a gene; V was cut back by 0 bases and J by 4 bases. The CDR3 spans 16 residues. The germline gives CDR1 DFQATT, CDR2 SNEGSKA (reference sequence). The CDR3 DNA follows: TGCAGTGCTAGAGATCTTTTACTAGCGGGACGAGAGACCCAGTACTTC. Its protein product is CSARDLLLAGRETQYF.

This chain connects TRBV11-2 to TRBJ1-5; TRBD1 is a possible D gene (5 bases). The germline gives CDR1 SGHAT, CDR2 FQNNGV. V lost 1 base to trimming and J lost 9 bases, with 10 bases between them. This CDR3 spans 13 amino acids. CDR3 protein: CASSLVGAGPQHF. The CDR3 DNA follows: TGTGCCAGCAGCTTAGTTGGGGCTGGGCCCCAGCATTTT.

This clonotype has just a few counts. V and J are TRBV6-6 and TRBJ1-2; D not certain. This CDR3 is 12 amino acids long. V was cut by 0 bases and J by 8 bases, with 7 bases left in between. Germline loops: CDR1 MNHNY, CDR2 SVGAGI (reference sequence). Written as DNA, the CDR3 is TGTGCCAGCAGTTACTCAGGACGGGGCTACACCTTC. Protein product: CASSYSGRGYTF.

The genes are TRBV6-1 and TRBJ2-7; D perhaps matches TRBD2 (5 bases). The CDR3 has 13 amino acids. Germline V gives CDR1 MNHNS, CDR2 SASEGT. Between the trimmed V and J ends, which lost 6 bases and 6 bases, there was a span of 15 bases. The CDR3 nucleotides are TGTGCCAGCAGCGCGGACTGGTTGGGCGAGCAGTACTTC. Translated: CASSADWLGEQYF.

This clonotype was seen just once. The chain joins TRBV7-2 to TRBJ1-4; no reliable D call. V was pared by 5 bases and J by 6 bases, with 16 bases between. CDR3 length: 15 amino acids. Looked up from germline, CDR1 is SGHTA and CDR2 is FQGNSA. DNA of the CDR3: TGTGCCAGCAGCCCCCAGAGCCTCTTGGATGAAAAACTGTTTTTT. Encoded protein: CASSPQSLLDEKLFF.

The genes are TRBV3-1 and TRBJ2-2; D is unclear. The CDR3 is made up of 16 amino acids. Trimming removed 4 bases at V and 2 bases at J, with 14 bases between. Germline V gene lookup returns CDR1 LGHDT and CDR2 YNNKEL (reference sequence). CDR3 amino acids: CASSPRTTTNTGELFF. In nucleotides, the CDR3 is TGTGCCAGCAGCCCCCGGACCACTACCAACACCGGGGAGCTGTTTTTT.

The CDR3 nucleotides are TGTGCCAGCAGCGGACTAGGGAGCACAGATACGCAGTATTTT. This codes for CASSGLGSTDTQYF. The chain couples TRBV3-1 to TRBJ2-3, with 7 positions matching TRBD2. The CDR3 spans 14 residues. Germline values: CDR1 LGHDT, CDR2 YNNKEL (reference sequence). V lost 5 bases and J lost 0; bases outside the gene matches: 2.

V usage is TRBV7-2 and J usage is TRBJ2-7; D gene ambiguous. Germline V gives CDR1 SGHTA, CDR2 FQGNSA. The CDR3 is 15 amino acids. The ends were cut back, 0 bases at V and 2 bases at J, with 11 bases in the middle. The CDR3 DNA follows: TGTGCCAGCAGCTTAGCCTCGCAGGCCGCCTACGAGCAGTACTTC. This codes for CASSLASQAAYEQYF.

The table lists this clonotype with a few counts. This chain joins TRBV7-8 and TRBJ2-6; no clear D gene. The CDR3 has 18 amino acids. Looked up from germline, CDR1 is SGHVS and CDR2 is FQNEAQ. V lost 5 bases to trimming and J lost 0 bases, with 17 bases between them. This CDR3 is CASSGRSVRPSGANVLTF. As DNA, the CDR3 is TGTGCCAGCAGCGGAAGGAGTGTCAGGCCCTCTGGGGCCAACGTCCTGACTTTC. The full variable domain, its missing parts supplied by reference TRBV7-8 and TRBJ2-6, is GAGVSQSPRYKVAKRGQDVALRCDPISGHVSLFWYQQALGQGPEFLTYFQNEAQLDKSGLPSDRFFAERPEGSVSTLKIQRTQQEDSAVYLCASSGRSVRPSGANVLTFGAGSRLTVL.

This chain links TRBV2 with TRBJ2-1; possibly TRBD2 for D (5 bases). CDR3 length equals 17 residues. Trimming took off 10 bases at V and 0 bases at J, with 22 bases between the two ends. CDR1 is SNHLY, CDR2 FYNNEI, per germline. The CDR3 is CATQPSRYRSSYNEQFF. The CDR3 region has the DNA TGTGCCACCCAGCCTAGCCGATACAGAAGCTCCTACAATGAGCAGTTCTTC. Full variable domain (outside the CDR3, taken from reference TRBV2 and TRBJ2-1): EPEVTQTPSHQVTQMGQEVILRCVPISNHLYFYWYRQILGQKVEFLVSFYNNEISEKSEIFDDQFSVERPDGSNFTLKIRSTKLEDSAMYFCATQPSRYRSSYNEQFFGPGTRLTVL.

V and J are TRBV12-3 or TRBV12-4 and TRBJ1-5, with D possibly TRBD1 on 5 matching bases. V dropped 2 bases and J dropped 7 bases, with 18 bases sitting between them. This CDR3 region has 16 residues. The CDR3 loop reads CASSLKGVGSQQPQHF. As DNA, the CDR3 is TGTGCCAGCAGTTTAAAAGGGGTAGGGAGCCAACAGCCCCAGCATTTT.

This clonotype appeared a single time. The chain combines TRBV30 with TRBJ2-5, with D possibly matching TRBD1 (6 bases). The V end lost 2 bases, the J end lost 5 bases, and 12 bases lay between the germline ends. There are 13 residues in the CDR3. Germline-derived CDR1 and CDR2 are GTSNPN and SVGIG (reference sequence). The CDR3 DNA sequence: TGTGCCTGGAGTCGAGGGGGTTTGGAGACCCAGTACTTC. Protein product: CAWSRGGLETQYF.

The J gene is TRBJ2-2, the V gene TRBV6-2 or TRBV6-3, with D perhaps given as TRBD1 or TRBD2 (5 bases each). The CDR3 extends over 15 amino acids. V was clipped by 0 bases and J by 3 bases, with 8 bases between them. Germline CDR1 and CDR2: MNHEY and SVGEGT. The CDR3 coding sequence is TGTGCCAGCAGTTACTCCGGGGCCCACACCGGGGAGCTGTTTTTT. Translated: CASSYSGAHTGELFF.